The 7 T cell receptor beta chains below all came from one sample that was sequenced in a study of siplizumab effects on memory and regulatory T cells. Some clones are missing from TCRdb's copy, which holds only in-frame ones; the method was immunoSEQ multiplex PCR. The sample consists of approximately 91,000 clones, 95% of them appearing once. Sequencing was performed on CD8+ T cells sorted from blood. The receptors shown here come from a human donor in good health.

The chain couples TRBV7-2 to TRBJ2-1, with 7 bases identical to TRBD1. Germline V gene data show CDR1 as SGHTA and CDR2 as FQGNSA. Unmatched junction bases numbered 4, after V lost 2 bases and J lost 9 bases. This CDR3 spans 13 amino acids. The CDR3, as DNA: TGTGCCAGCAGCTTAACCGGGACAGCTGAGCAGTTCTTC. This codes for CASSLTGTAEQFF.

The V and J genes are TRBV15 and TRBJ2-7; a possible D gene is TRBD1 (6 bases). There are 15 residues in the CDR3. Deletions cut 6 bases from V and 2 bases from J, with 17 bases between. Looked up from germline, CDR1 is LNHNV and CDR2 is YYDKDF (reference sequence). In DNA form, the CDR3 reads TGTGCCACCAGGGCTGGACAACAGGGCGCCTACGAGCAGTACTTC. Protein product: CATRAGQQGAYEQYF.

The V and J genes are TRBV7-9 and TRBJ1-4, with D unclear. V was pared by 4 bases and J by 5 bases, with 14 bases between. The CDR3 has 15 residues. Germline V lookup: CDR1 SEHNR, CDR2 FQNEAQ (reference sequence). The CDR3 nucleotides are TGTGCCAGCAGCTACCCGGACGGTATCAATGAAAAACTGTTTTTT. Translating it yields CASSYPDGINEKLFF.

J is TRBJ2-1 and V is TRBV4-1; 12 bases fit TRBD2. The CDR3 has 15 residues. V lost 2 bases to trimming and J lost 6 bases; unmatched junction nucleotides: 2. CDR1 is MGHRA, CDR2 YSYEKL, per germline. The CDR3 nucleotides are TGCGCCAGCAGCCAACCTAGCGGGAGGGGCAATGAGCAGTTCTTC. This translates into CASSQPSGRGNEQFF.

The chain combines TRBV5-1 with TRBJ2-7; 11 nucleotides match TRBD2. Germline CDR1 reads SGHRS; CDR2 reads YFSETQ. The CDR3 loop spans 16 amino acids. Trimming removed 4 bases from V and 7 bases from J; junction bases left unmatched: 13. The CDR3 region is CASSLPTSGRSEEQYF. The DNA for the CDR3 is TGCGCCAGCAGCCTACCCACTAGCGGGAGATCGGAGGAGCAGTACTTC.

J is TRBJ2-1 and V is TRBV7-9; TRBD2 matches at 11 bases. Germline V gene sequence: CDR1 SEHNR, CDR2 FQNEAQ (reference sequence). The CDR3 spans 16 residues. V lost 4 bases, J lost 5 bases, and 7 bases stayed unmatched. The CDR3 loop is CASSSTGLAEDNEQFF. The CDR3 DNA reads as TGTGCCAGCAGCTCCACGGGACTAGCGGAAGACAATGAGCAGTTCTTC. Drawing the rest from reference TRBV7-9 and TRBJ2-1, the complete variable domain is DTGVSQNPRHKITKRGQNVTFRCDPISEHNRLYWYRQTLGQGPEFLTYFQNEAQLEKSRLLSDRFSAERPKGSFSTLEIQRTEQGDSAMYLCASSSTGLAEDNEQFFGPGTRLTVL.

The chain joins TRBV7-8 to TRBJ2-3, with TRBD2 as a possible D gene (5 bases). There are 15 residues in the CDR3. Trimming left V 5 bases short and J 9 bases short, with 21 bases between. CDR1 is SGHVS, CDR2 FQNEAQ, per germline. Written as DNA, the CDR3 is TGTGCCAGCAGCAATGCGGACGGAGGAACGGGAACGCAGTATTTT. Its protein is CASSNADGGTGTQYF.